Below, 4 T cell receptor beta chains from the same sample are listed, as sequenced in a study of blood T cell repertoires in COVID-19. TCRdb's table, derived via immunoSEQ multiplex PCR, lists solely in-frame clones and lacks some. The sample lists fewer than 250,000 clones; roughly 84% were seen once. The specimen sequenced was PBMCs or T cells enriched from blood (not recorded which). The receptor set was obtained from a man between 25 and 39 years old in a cohort exposed to, infected with or recovered from COVID-19 (not recorded which).

The chain recombines TRBV28 with TRBJ1-2; D gene ambiguous. The ends were cut back, 8 bases at V and 4 bases at J, with 11 bases in the middle. The CDR3 is made up of 12 amino acids. Germline V gene lookup returns CDR1 MDHEN and CDR2 SYDVKM. The CDR3 DNA follows: TGTGCCAGCCTGACGGGGAGCTATGGCTACACCTTC. This translates into CASLTGSYGYTF.

V and J are TRBV28 and TRBJ2-3; 8 bases are shared with TRBD2. The V and J ends lost 3 bases and 4 bases, in that order; junction bases with no gene match: 3. Per germline, CDR1 MDHEN and CDR2 SYDVKM. The CDR3 contains 14 residues. This CDR3 is CASSLNGGADTQYF. CDR3 DNA sequence: TGTGCCAGCAGTTTGAACGGGGGGGCAGATACGCAGTATTTT.

The rearrangement joins TRBV5-4 to TRBJ2-1; possible D gene TRBD2, 6 bases. CDR3 length: 16 amino acids. The germline V gene has CDR1 SGHNT and CDR2 YYREEE (reference sequence). V was clipped by 4 bases and J by 0 bases, with 14 bases between them. CDR3 sequence reads: CASSTAGSSSYNEQFF. The CDR3 DNA sequence: TGTGCCAGCAGCACAGCCGGGAGTAGCTCCTACAATGAGCAGTTCTTC.

The chain has TRBV6-5 and TRBJ1-1, with 7 bases fitting TRBD1. Looked up from germline, CDR1 is MNHEY and CDR2 is SVGAGI. V shed 7 bases, J shed 11 bases, and the junction held 10 bases outside the gene matches. The CDR3 totals 12 residues. The CDR3 DNA sequence: TGTGCCAGCACCAACAGGGGTTCTGGGGCTTTCTTT. Translated: CASTNRGSGAFF.